This T cell receptor (beta chain) was identified in a study of T cell repertoires in cytomegalovirus infection. At the level of the study: CMV infection and matching HLA type were both indicated by public TCR beta signatures.

Trimming removed 6 bases from V and 6 bases from J; junction bases left unmatched: 11. The CDR3 has 14 amino acids. Germline V lookup: CDR1 MDHEN, CDR2 SYDVKM. In the case of this clonotype: The antigen is undetermined.

Study-wide results and limits: What dominated the ex vivo response were HLA-C-restricted CMV-specific TCR beta clonotypes. Using cumulative public TCR beta family frequency, the authors identified those who carried CMV together with the relevant HLA.

TCRdb reprocessed the reads via MiXCR and lists one record per CDR3 protein. The table has 680,000 or so distinct CDR3 sequences, 35% to 40% seen once. Sequenced sample: PBMCs. The rearrangement links TRBV28 to TRBJ2-7, with 7 bases matching TRBD1. The clonotype was recovered from a human donor in good health (CMV status not recorded). Some clones in this sample may be carry-over from other donors' samples. CDR3 region: CASRMRQTGTEQYF. The CDR3 DNA sequence: TGTGCCAGCAGGATGAGACAGACAGGGACCGAGCAGTACTTC.